This is a list of T cell receptor beta chains from one sample in a study of identical twins. TCRdb reprocessed the 5' RACE reads with MiXCR, giving one entry per CDR3 protein. Here the sample spans hundreds of thousands of distinct CDR3 sequences, about 8.1% being singletons. The data also belong to a second study, concerning yellow fever vaccine responses in identical twins.

The sample taken for sequencing was memory (CD45RO+) T cells sorted from blood. The source of these receptors is a young woman in good health. CDR3s include the opening cysteine and the closing phenylalanine or tryptophan.

v_call	j_call	cdr3_aa
TRBV5-1	TRBJ1-3	CASSLETGVGGNTIYF
TRBV4-1	TRBJ1-2	CASSRTGTDNYGYTF
TRBV9	TRBJ2-1	CASSPSRIQGGGNEQFF
TRBV29-1	TRBJ2-2	CSVEDTGRGNTGELFF
TRBV19	TRBJ1-2	CASAPRGGGYGYTF
TRBV4-1	TRBJ2-1	CASSQPTSGRVRGQFF
TRBV20-1	TRBJ2-1	CSAGPTGGTFEQFF
TRBV3-1	TRBJ2-7	CASSQEGLAGYEQYF
TRBV11-3	TRBJ2-7	CASSPRTGTSEQYF
TRBV25-1	TRBJ2-2	CASSATAGTLSTGELFF
TRBV28	TRBJ2-7	CASRSTGAVRSYEQYF
TRBV5-1	TRBJ2-7	CASSMGPPFGHPGEQYF
TRBV6-5	TRBJ1-1	CASSYWDKPEKEAFF
TRBV5-1	TRBJ2-2	CASSFVSGELFF